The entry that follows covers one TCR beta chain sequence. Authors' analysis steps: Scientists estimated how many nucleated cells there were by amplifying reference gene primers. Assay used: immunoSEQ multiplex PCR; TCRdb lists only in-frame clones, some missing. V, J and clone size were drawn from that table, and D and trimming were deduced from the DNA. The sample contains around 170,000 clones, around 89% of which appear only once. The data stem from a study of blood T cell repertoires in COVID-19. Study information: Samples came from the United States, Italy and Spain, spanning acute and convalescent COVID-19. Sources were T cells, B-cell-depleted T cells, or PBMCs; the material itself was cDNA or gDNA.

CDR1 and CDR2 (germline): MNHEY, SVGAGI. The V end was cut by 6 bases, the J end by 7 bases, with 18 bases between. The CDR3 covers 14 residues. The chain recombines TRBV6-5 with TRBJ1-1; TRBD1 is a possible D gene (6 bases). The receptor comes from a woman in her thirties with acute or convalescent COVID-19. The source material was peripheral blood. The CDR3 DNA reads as TGTGCCAGCAGGGTGAGCCAACAGGGCTTTGAAGCTTTCTTT. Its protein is CASRVSQQGFEAFF.